The source of this TCR beta chain is a study of OX40 agonist ivuxolimab in advanced cancers. TCRdb keeps only in-frame clones here, not all; method: immunoSEQ multiplex PCR. Here the sample spans roughly 80,000 clones, around nine tenths being singletons. This CDR3 region has 13 residues. Germline lookup yields CDR1 LNHNV and CDR2 YYDKDF (reference sequence). Trimming removed 2 bases at V and 7 bases at J, with 11 bases between. This specimen was CD4+ or CD8+ T cells sorted from blood, taken in a trial of the OX40 agonist ivuxolimab. The chain joins TRBV15 to TRBJ1-2; no definite D call. The TCR originated in an adult with an advanced solid tumor such as melanoma, head and neck, liver or kidney cancer. CDR3 loop: CATSRWLTGGYTF. DNA of the CDR3: TGTGCCACCAGCAGATGGCTTACGGGTGGCTACACCTTC. Together with reference TRBV15 and TRBJ1-2, the CDR3 gives the full variable domain: DAMVIQNPRYQVTQFGKPVTLSCSQTLNHNVMYWYQQKSSQAPKLLFHYYDKDFNNEADTPDNFQSRRPNTSFCFLDIRSPGLGDTAMYLCATSRWLTGGYTFGSGTRLTVV.